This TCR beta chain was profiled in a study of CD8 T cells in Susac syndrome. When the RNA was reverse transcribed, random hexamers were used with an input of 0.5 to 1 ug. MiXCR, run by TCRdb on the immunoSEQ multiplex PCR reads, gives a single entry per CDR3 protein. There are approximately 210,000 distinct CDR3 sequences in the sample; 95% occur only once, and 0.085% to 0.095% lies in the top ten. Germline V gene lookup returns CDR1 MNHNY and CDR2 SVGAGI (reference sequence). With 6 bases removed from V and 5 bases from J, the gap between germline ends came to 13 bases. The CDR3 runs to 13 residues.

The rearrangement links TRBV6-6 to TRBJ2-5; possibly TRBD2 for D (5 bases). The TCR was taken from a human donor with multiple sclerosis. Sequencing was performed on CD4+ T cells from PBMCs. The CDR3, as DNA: TGTGCCAGCAGAGACCGGGGTATCGAGACCCAGTACTTC. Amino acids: CASRDRGIETQYF.